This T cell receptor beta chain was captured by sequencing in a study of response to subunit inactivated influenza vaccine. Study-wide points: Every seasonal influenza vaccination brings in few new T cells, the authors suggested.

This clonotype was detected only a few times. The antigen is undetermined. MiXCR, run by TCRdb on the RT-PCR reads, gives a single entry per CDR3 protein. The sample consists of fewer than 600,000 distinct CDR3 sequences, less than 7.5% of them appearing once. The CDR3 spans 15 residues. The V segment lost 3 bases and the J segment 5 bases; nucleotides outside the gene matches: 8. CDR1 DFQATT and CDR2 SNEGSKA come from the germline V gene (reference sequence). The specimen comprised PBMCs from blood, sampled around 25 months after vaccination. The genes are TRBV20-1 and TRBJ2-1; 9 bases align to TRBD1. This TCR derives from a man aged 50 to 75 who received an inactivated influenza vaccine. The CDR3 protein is CSASARDRDHNEQFF. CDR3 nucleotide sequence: TGCAGTGCTAGTGCCCGGGACAGGGACCACAATGAGCAGTTCTTC.